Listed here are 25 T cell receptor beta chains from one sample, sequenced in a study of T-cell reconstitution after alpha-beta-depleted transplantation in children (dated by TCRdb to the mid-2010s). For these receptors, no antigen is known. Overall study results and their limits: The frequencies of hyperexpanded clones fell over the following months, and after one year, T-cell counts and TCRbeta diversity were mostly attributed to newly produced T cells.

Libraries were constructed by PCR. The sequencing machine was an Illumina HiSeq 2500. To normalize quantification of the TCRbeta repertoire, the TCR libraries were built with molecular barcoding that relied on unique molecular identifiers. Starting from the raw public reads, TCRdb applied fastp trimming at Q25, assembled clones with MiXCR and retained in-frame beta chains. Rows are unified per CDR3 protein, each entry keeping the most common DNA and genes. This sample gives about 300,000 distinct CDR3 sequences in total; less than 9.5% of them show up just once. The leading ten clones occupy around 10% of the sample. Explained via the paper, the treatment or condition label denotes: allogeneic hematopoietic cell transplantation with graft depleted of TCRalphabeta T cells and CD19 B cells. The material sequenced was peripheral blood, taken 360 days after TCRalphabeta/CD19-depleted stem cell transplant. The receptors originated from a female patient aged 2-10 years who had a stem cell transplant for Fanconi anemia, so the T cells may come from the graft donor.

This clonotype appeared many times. The CDR3 sequence: CASRQVDGDEQFF. The CDR3 coding sequence is TGTGCCAGCAGGCAAGTCGATGGCGATGAGCAGTTCTTC. V is TRBV27 and J is TRBJ2-1, with D uncertain. V lost 6 bases and J 8 bases, leaving 14 bases between the germline ends. Looked up from germline, CDR1 is MNHEY and CDR2 is SMNVEV (reference sequence). The length of the CDR3 is 13 residues.

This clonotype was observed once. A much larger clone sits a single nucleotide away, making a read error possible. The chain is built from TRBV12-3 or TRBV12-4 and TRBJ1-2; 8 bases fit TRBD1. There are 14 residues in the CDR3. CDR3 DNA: TGTGCCAGCAGTCCGACAGGGGCCGTTTATGGCTGCACCTTC. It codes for CASSPTGAVYGCTF.

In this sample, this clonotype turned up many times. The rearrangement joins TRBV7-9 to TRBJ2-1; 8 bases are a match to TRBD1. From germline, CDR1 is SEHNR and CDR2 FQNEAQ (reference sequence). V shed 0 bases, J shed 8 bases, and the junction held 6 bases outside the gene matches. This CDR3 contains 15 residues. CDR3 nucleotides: TGTGCCAGCAGCTTAGCATGGCAGGGGGCAGATGAGCAGTTCTTC. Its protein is CASSLAWQGADEQFF.

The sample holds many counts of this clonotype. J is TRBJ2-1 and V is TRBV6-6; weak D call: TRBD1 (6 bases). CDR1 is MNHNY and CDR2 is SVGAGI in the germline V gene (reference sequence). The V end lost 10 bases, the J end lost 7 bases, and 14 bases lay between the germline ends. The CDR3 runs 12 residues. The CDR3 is CATLYRENEQFF. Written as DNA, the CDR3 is TGTGCCACCCTCTACAGGGAGAATGAGCAGTTCTTC.

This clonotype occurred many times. The CDR3 protein is CASSFGTEYGYTF. The CDR3 DNA follows: TGTGCCAGCAGTTTTGGGACGGAATATGGCTACACCTTC. The V call is TRBV28, the J call TRBJ1-2, with a weak D call TRBD1 (5 bases). Germline CDR1 is MDHEN and CDR2 is SYDVKM. Trimming took off 3 bases at V and 5 bases at J, with 10 bases between the two ends. The CDR3 covers 13 residues.

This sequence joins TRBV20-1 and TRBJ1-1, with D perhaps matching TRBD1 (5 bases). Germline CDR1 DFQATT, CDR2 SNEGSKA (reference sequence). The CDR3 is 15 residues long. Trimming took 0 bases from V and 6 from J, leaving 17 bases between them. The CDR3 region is CSARDPRGPGAEAFF. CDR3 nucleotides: TGCAGTGCTAGAGATCCCCGGGGACCGGGCGCTGAAGCTTTCTTT.

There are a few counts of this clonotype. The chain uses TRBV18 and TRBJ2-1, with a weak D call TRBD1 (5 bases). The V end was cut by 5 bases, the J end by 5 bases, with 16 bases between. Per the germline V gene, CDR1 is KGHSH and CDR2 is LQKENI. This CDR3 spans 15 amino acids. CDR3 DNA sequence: TGTGCCAGCTCAATCCAGGGATCTGACCACAATGAGCAGTTCTTC. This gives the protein CASSIQGSDHNEQFF.

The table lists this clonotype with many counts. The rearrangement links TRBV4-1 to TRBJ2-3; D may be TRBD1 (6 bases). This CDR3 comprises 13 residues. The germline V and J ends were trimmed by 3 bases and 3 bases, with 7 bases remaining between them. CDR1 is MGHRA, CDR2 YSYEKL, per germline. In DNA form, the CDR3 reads TGCGCCAGCAGCCAGCAGGGGACAGATACGCAGTATTTT. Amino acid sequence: CASSQQGTDTQYF.

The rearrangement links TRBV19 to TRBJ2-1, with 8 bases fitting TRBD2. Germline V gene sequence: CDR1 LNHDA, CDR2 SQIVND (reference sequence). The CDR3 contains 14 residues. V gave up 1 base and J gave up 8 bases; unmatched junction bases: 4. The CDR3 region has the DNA TGTGCCAGTAGTATAGGCCAGCGGGGGTATGAGCAGTTCTTC. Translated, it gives CASSIGQRGYEQFF.

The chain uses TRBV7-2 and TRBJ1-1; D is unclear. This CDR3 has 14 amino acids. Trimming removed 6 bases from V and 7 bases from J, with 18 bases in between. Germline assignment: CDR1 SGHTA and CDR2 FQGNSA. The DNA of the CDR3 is TGTGCCAGCAGTTTTATCGGGAGAAAGGGTGAAGCTTTCTTT. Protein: CASSFIGRKGEAFF.

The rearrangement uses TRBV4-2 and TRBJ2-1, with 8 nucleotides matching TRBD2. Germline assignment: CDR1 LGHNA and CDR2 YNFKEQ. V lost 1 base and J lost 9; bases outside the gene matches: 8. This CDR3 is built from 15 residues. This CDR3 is CASSQGSGTFTEQFF. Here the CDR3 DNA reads TGTGCCAGCAGCCAAGGTAGCGGGACCTTTACTGAGCAGTTCTTC.

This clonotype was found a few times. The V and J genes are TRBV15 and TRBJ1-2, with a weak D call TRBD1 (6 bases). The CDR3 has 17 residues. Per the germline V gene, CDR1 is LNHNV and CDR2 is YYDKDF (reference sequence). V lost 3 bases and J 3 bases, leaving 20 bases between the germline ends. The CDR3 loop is CATSSKLLSGTHYGYTF. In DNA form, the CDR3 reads TGTGCCACCAGCAGCAAGCTTCTTTCCGGGACACACTATGGCTACACCTTC.

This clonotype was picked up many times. The CDR3 DNA reads as TGTGCCAGCAGTTATGAGGTATTCAGAAACACAGATACGCAGTATTTT. This codes for CASSYEVFRNTDTQYF. The chain couples TRBV28 to TRBJ2-3; D gene uncertain. Germline assignment: CDR1 MDHEN and CDR2 SYDVKM. Trimming took off 4 bases at V and 2 bases at J, with 16 bases between the two ends. The CDR3 covers 16 residues.

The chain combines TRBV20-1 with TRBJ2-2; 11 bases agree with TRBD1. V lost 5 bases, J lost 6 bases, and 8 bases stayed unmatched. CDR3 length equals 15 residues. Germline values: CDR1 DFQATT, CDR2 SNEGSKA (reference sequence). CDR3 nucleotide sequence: TGCAGTGCTCAACGGACAGGGGGCGGTTCCGGGGAGCTGTTTTTT. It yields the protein CSAQRTGGGSGELFF.

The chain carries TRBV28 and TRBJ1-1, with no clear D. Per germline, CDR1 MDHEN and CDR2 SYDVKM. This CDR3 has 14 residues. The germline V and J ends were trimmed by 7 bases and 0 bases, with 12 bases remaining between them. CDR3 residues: CASTATGLNTEAFF. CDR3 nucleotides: TGTGCCAGCACCGCGACGGGTTTGAACACTGAAGCTTTCTTT.

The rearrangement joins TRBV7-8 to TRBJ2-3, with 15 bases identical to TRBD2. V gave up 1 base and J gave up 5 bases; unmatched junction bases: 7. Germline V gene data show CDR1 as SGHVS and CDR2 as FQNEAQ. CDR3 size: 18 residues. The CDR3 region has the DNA TGTGCCAGCAGCTTAGTAAGCGGACTAGCGGGAGGGGGAGATACGCAGTATTTT. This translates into CASSLVSGLAGGGDTQYF.

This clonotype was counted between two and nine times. The CDR3 is CASSSRGYGQSSGNTIYF. CDR3 bases: TGTGCCAGCAGTTCCCGGGGATATGGACAGAGCTCTGGAAACACCATATATTTT. The genes are TRBV28 and TRBJ1-3, with TRBD1 as a possible D gene (6 bases). In germline, CDR1 is MDHEN, CDR2 SYDVKM. This CDR3 is 18 amino acids long. Trimming pared 4 bases from V and 0 bases from J, leaving 19 bases between.

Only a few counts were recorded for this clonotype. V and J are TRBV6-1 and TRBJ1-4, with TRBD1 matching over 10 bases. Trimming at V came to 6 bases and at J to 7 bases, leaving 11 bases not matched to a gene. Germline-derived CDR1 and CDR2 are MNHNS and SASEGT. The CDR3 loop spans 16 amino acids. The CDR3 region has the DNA TGTGCCAGCAGCCAGACGCCGGGACAGGGGACTGAAAAACTGTTTTTT. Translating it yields CASSQTPGQGTEKLFF.

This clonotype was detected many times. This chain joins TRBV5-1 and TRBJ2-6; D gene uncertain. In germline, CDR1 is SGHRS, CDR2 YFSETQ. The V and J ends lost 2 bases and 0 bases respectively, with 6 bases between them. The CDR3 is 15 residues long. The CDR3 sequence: CASSLQSSGANVLTF. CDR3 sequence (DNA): TGCGCCAGCAGCTTACAGAGCTCTGGGGCCAACGTCCTGACTTTC.

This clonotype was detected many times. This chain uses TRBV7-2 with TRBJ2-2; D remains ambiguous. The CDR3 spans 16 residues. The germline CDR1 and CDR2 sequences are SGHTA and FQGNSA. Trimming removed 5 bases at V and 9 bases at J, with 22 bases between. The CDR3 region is CASSLGPEPRRRELFF. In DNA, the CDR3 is TGTGCCAGCAGCCTAGGTCCGGAGCCTCGCAGGAGGGAGCTGTTTTTT.

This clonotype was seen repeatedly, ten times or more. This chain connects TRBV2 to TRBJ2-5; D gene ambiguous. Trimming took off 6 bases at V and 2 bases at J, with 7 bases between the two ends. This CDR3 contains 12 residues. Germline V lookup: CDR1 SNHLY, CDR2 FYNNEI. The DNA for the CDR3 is TGTGCCAGCAGGGAGTTACAAGAGACCCAGTACTTC. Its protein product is CASRELQETQYF.

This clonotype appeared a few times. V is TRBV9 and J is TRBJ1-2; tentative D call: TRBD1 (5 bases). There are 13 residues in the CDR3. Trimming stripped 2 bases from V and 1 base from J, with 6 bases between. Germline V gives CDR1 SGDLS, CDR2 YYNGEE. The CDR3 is CASSVDSNYGYTF. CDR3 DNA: TGTGCCAGCAGCGTTGACAGTAACTATGGCTACACCTTC.

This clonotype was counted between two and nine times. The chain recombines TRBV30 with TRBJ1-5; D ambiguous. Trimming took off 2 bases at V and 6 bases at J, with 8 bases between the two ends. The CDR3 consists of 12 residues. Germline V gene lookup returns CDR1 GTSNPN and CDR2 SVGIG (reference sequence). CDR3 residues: CAWSQGFQPQHF. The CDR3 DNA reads TGTGCCTGGAGTCAAGGCTTTCAGCCCCAGCATTTT.

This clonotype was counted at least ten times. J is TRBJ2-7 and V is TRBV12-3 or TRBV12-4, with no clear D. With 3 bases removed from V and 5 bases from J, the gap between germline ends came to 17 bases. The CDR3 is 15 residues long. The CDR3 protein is CASSFRLGIVDEQYF. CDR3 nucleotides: TGTGCCAGCAGTTTTCGCCTAGGAATCGTTGACGAGCAGTACTTC.

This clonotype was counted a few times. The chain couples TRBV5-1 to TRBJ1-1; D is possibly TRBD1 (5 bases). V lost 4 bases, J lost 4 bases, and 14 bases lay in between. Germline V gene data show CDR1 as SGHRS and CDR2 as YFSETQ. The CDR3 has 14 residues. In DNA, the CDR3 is TGCGCCAGCAGCCCCGGGACCTTGGGCACTGAAGCTTTCTTT. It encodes CASSPGTLGTEAFF.